The T cell receptor (beta chain) described here comes from a study of blood T cells in healthy people across ages. Roughly 9.5 milliliters of peripheral blood were drawn from each donor into EDTA-treated tubes. Overall study results and limits: Both naive CD4+ cell counts and diversity were greater in long-lived donors than in aged donors. Naive T cell percentage showed a strong correlation with the diversity of TCR beta. The CMV status of each donor remained undetermined, and this could have confounded shifts in expanded clonotypes.

After removal of 5 bases from V and 5 bases from J, the junction contained 6 bases not matched to a gene. The CDR3 covers 13 residues. Germline loops: CDR1 SQVTM, CDR2 ANQGSEA. On this clonotype itself: What it binds is not known.

A second PCR, run for about 7 to 11 cycles, used a sample-barcoded 5' primer plus a J-beta primer mix. Using its own MiXCR run on the 5' RACE reads, TCRdb lists one record per CDR3 protein. The top ten hold about a fifth of the sample, which has about a million distinct CDR3 sequences, about 51% seen once. This sequence was found in a woman aged 60 to 75 in good health. Sequencing used blood. The J gene is TRBJ2-1, the V gene TRBV29-1; 7 bases match TRBD2. CDR3 residues: CSVNLLANNEQFF. The CDR3 region has the DNA TGCAGCGTTAACCTACTAGCGAACAATGAGCAGTTCTTC.